The following is a TCR beta chain sequence with its context. This CDR3 comprises 13 residues. Trimming took 7 bases from V and 6 from J; bases not matched to a gene: 5. Germline V gene sequence: CDR1 SNHLY, CDR2 FYNNEI. The data stem from a study of prognosis after radiotherapy for stage I lung cancer. Overall study context: About 14 patients presented with newly diagnosed primary stage I lung tumors, and a few carried oligometastatic NSCLC following surgical resection of the primary tumor. Concurrent therapy with stereotactic body radiotherapy was given to no patient. Radiotherapy: SBRT, 3 to 5 fractions, biologically effective dose at least 100 Gy.

It was by two-round multiplex PCR that TCR beta CDR3 was amplified from genomic DNA. Initially, in first-round PCR, primers specific to each TRBV and TRBJ gene were used. MiXCR, applied by TCRdb to the multiplex PCR reads, yields one record per CDR3 protein. This table holds about 14,000 distinct CDR3 sequences, around 29% found once. A volume of approximately 6.5 milliliters of peripheral blood was collected by draw at each of two time points. This TCR was recovered from a donor aged 50 or older with non-small cell lung cancer. The sample here was PBMCs, taken before or after stereotactic body radiation therapy (not recorded which). The rearrangement uses TRBV2 and TRBJ2-1, with 8 bases aligning to TRBD1. CDR3 amino acids: CASTGQGFNEQFF. The DNA for the CDR3 is TGTGCCAGCACCGGACAGGGTTTCAATGAGCAGTTCTTC.